A single sample is the source of the 6 T cell receptor beta chains below, sequenced in a study of cytomegalovirus exposure and HLA in healthy donors. Primers: 60 Vbeta forward and 13 Jbeta reverse. Profiling relied on immunoSEQ multiplex PCR, and the TCRdb table lists in-frame clones only, not all of them. Found here are 75,000 to 95,000 clones, around 77% of them singletons; the top ten hold around 3.2%. The specimen was PBMCs. Receptor source: a middle-aged man in good health and CMV-seronegative.

This clone has a handful of counts. The chain combines TRBV5-3 with TRBJ2-2; 9 bases map to TRBD2. TRBV5-3 is an ORF, with its function uncertain. The CDR3 runs 15 residues. The CDR3 loop reads CASKGRGGRTGELFF. CDR3 DNA sequence: TGTGCTTCCAAAGGGCGGGGGGGCCGCACCGGGGAGCTGTTTTTT.

The CDR3: CASSTEIQGGNTEAFF. CDR3 DNA sequence: TGTGCCAGCAGCACCGAAATACAGGGTGGAAACACTGAAGCTTTCTTT. The rearrangement joins TRBV5-4 to TRBJ1-1, with a weak D call TRBD1 (6 bases). CDR1 and CDR2 from the germline V gene are SGHNT and YYREEE (reference sequence). V was clipped by 4 bases and J by 2 bases, with 18 bases between them. The CDR3 sequence is 16 residues long.

This chain connects TRBV4-1 to TRBJ1-2; D is possibly TRBD1 (5 bases). V lost 1 base and J lost 8, with 11 bases in between. This CDR3 contains 13 residues. Germline CDR1 is MGHRA and CDR2 is YSYEKL. CDR3 sequence: CASSQGPHRGYTF. The CDR3 DNA reads TGCGCCAGCAGCCAAGGACCGCACAGGGGCTACACCTTC.

The chain links TRBV2 to TRBJ2-1, with D possibly being TRBD2 (7 bases). CDR3 length: 15 amino acids. V was cut by 1 base and J by 8 bases, with 15 bases left in between. The germline gives CDR1 SNHLY, CDR2 FYNNEI. This CDR3 is CASSEGGGRLHEQFF. The DNA of the CDR3 is TGTGCCAGCAGTGAAGGGGGGGGCCGGTTGCATGAGCAGTTCTTC.

This rearrangement joins TRBV6-5 to TRBJ1-1, with a tentative D call TRBD1 (5 bases). The germline gives CDR1 MNHEY, CDR2 SVGAGI. The ends were cut back, 4 bases at V and 0 bases at J, with 9 bases in the middle. The CDR3 has 14 residues. The CDR3 DNA sequence: TGTGCCAGCAGTTTGCGACAGCTGAACACTGAAGCTTTCTTT. It codes for CASSLRQLNTEAFF.

DNA of the CDR3: TGTGCCAGCAGCTTGGTGGACACAGAGCAGTTCTTC. As protein: CASSLVDTEQFF. This chain links TRBV5-4 with TRBJ2-1, with a weak D call TRBD1 (5 bases). V lost 0 bases to trimming and J lost 10 bases, with 8 bases between them. The CDR3 totals 12 residues. The germline gives CDR1 SGHNT, CDR2 YYREEE (reference sequence).